The rows below give T cell receptor beta chains drawn from one sample of a study of T cells in Graves' hyperthyroidism and ophthalmopathy. TCRdb re-derived calls from the multiplex PCR reads in MiXCR, one entry per CDR3 protein. Found here are fewer than 450,000 distinct CDR3 sequences, around 20% of them singletons; the top ten hold 35% to 50%. The sample consisted of blood. These receptors came from a man between 18 and 29 years old with Graves' ophthalmopathy. CDR3s include the opening cysteine and the closing phenylalanine or tryptophan. Fields, in order: V gene, J gene, clone size, D gene, CDR3 protein, CDR3 DNA. The D gene is left open where the match is weak. Not all rows give a size; the values are once, few, many and, for expanded clones, a class.

TRBV5-5	TRBJ2-1	many	TRBD1	CASSTDRANEQFF	TGTGCCAGCAGCACGGACAGGGCCAATGAGCAGTTCTTC
TRBV7-2	TRBJ1-2	many	TRBD1	CASSLVGTGSYGYTF	TGTGCCAGCAGCTTAGTAGGGACAGGTAGCTATGGCTACACCTTC
TRBV28	TRBJ2-7	many	.	CASGLLGEQYF	TGTGCCAGCGGATTACTTGGGGAGCAGTACTTC
TRBV5-1	TRBJ1-1	.	TRBD1	CASSLVGTVGTEAFF	TGCGCCAGCAGCTTGGTCGGGACAGTGGGCACTGAAGCTTTCTTT
TRBV2	TRBJ1-3	.	.	CASSWGSGSGNTIYF	TGTGCCAGCAGCTGGGGATCCGGCTCTGGAAACACCATATATTTT
TRBV6-5	TRBJ1-2	few	.	CASSYSGSGTYYGYTF	TGTGCCAGCAGTTACTCGGGTTCGGGAACTTACTATGGCTACACCTTC
TRBV20-1	TRBJ1-1	.	TRBD1	CSADRGLEAFF	TGCAGTGCGGACAGGGGGCTTGAAGCTTTCTTT
TRBV28	TRBJ1-1	few	.	CASSLPGGWTEAFF	TGTGCCAGCAGCCTCCCGGGGGGGTGGACTGAAGCTTTCTTT
TRBV3-1	TRBJ1-2	many	.	CASSQDNSHSNYGYTF	TGTGCCAGCAGCCAAGACAACAGCCACTCTAACTATGGCTACACCTTC
TRBV19	TRBJ2-3	few	TRBD2	CASKGREKETDTQYF	TGTGCCAGTAAGGGGAGGGAAAAGGAAACAGATACGCAGTATTTT
TRBV9	TRBJ2-1	.	.	CASSVPANEQFF	TGTGCCAGCAGCGTACCCGCCAATGAGCAGTTCTTC
TRBV5-8	TRBJ1-2	many	TRBD1	CASSLSTGTGVYGYTF	TGTGCCAGCAGCCTGTCCACTGGGACAGGGGTCTATGGCTACACCTTC
TRBV3-1	TRBJ1-1	.	TRBD1	CASSWTGGVSTEAFF	TGTGCCAGCAGCTGGACAGGGGGCGTGAGCACTGAAGCTTTCTTT
TRBV5-4	TRBJ1-4	.	.	CASSFAGSNEKLFF	TGTGCCAGCAGCTTCGCCGGATCTAATGAAAAACTGTTTTTT
TRBV5-1	TRBJ1-1	many	.	CASSSVPEDTEAFF	TGCGCCAGCAGTTCGGTACCTGAGGACACTGAAGCTTTCTTT
TRBV24-1	TRBJ1-2	many	.	CATSGNYGYTF	TGTGCCACCAGTGGGAACTATGGCTACACCTTC
TRBV28	TRBJ2-5	.	TRBD2	CASSSPLAGVETQYF	TGTGCCAGCAGTTCACCACTAGCGGGGGTGGAGACCCAGTACTTC
TRBV2	TRBJ1-1	.	.	CASSGATLETEAFF	TGTGCCAGCAGTGGAGCGACTTTGGAGACTGAAGCTTTCTTT
TRBV14	TRBJ2-7	few	TRBD1	CASKDRNTYEQYF	TGTGCCAGCAAGGACAGGAATACCTACGAGCAGTACTTC
TRBV19	TRBJ2-4	.	.	CASSIVRHIQYF	TGTGCCAGTAGTATCGTTCGACATATTCAGTACTTC
TRBV18	TRBJ1-5	.	.	CASSSGTHAFERNQPQHF	TGTGCCAGCTCATCCGGGACACACGCATTTGAGCGCAATCAGCCCCAGCATTTT
TRBV19	TRBJ1-5	.	.	CASSITGVRNQPQHF	TGTGCCAGTAGTATAACGGGGGTAAGGAATCAGCCCCAGCATTTT
TRBV9	TRBJ2-3	.	.	CASSVGGGSSDTQYF	TGTGCCAGCAGCGTGGGGGGAGGTAGTTCCGATACGCAGTATTTT
TRBV3-1	TRBJ1-1	few	.	CASSQVRGAAEAFF	TGTGCCAGCAGCCAAGTTCGGGGGGCGGCCGAAGCTTTCTTT
TRBV19	TRBJ1-5	.	.	CASSINLGANNQPQHF	TGTGCCAGTAGTATTAACCTAGGCGCGAACAATCAGCCCCAGCATTTT
TRBV12-3/TRBV12-4	TRBJ1-6	.	.	CASSLHADSPLHF	TGTGCCAGCAGTTTACACGCGGATTCACCCCTCCACTTT
TRBV6-4	TRBJ1-2	few	TRBD1	CASNHRDRGSLLYYGYTF	TGTGCCAGCAATCATCGGGACAGGGGAAGCCTGCTGTACTATGGCTACACCTTC
TRBV19	TRBJ1-5	.	.	CATKPDSNQPQHF	TGTGCCACCAAGCCGGATAGCAATCAGCCCCAGCATTTT
TRBV12-3/TRBV12-4	TRBJ2-3	many	TRBD2	CASSLLGGTDTQYF	TGTGCCAGCAGTTTACTGGGGGGGACAGATACGCAGTATTTT
TRBV2	TRBJ1-5	many	TRBD1	CASSEMGQNNQPQHF	TGTGCCAGCAGTGAGATGGGACAGAACAATCAGCCCCAGCATTTT
TRBV12-3/TRBV12-4	TRBJ2-3	many	.	CASRGIADTQYF	TGTGCCAGCAGAGGGATAGCAGATACGCAGTATTTT
TRBV6-5	TRBJ2-7	many	.	CASSYSRVGTGFYEQYF	TGTGCCAGCAGTTACTCTAGGGTGGGAACAGGGTTCTACGAGCAGTACTTC
TRBV28	TRBJ2-5	.	.	CASSLPGGEETQYF	TGTGCCAGCAGTTTACCCGGGGGCGAGGAGACCCAGTACTTC
TRBV6-1	TRBJ2-3	.	.	CASSNLDEDPTDTQYF	TGTGCCAGCAGTAATCTAGACGAGGATCCCACAGATACGCAGTATTTT
TRBV29-1	TRBJ2-7	.	TRBD1	CSVGDRGRVEQYF	TGCAGCGTTGGGGACAGGGGGCGCGTCGAGCAGTACTTC
TRBV2	TRBJ2-3	many	.	CASSEGDGRQYF	TGTGCCAGCAGTGAAGGGGACGGGCGGCAGTATTTT
TRBV6-1	TRBJ1-5	many	TRBD1	CAAGTGGSNQPQHF	TGTGCCGCCGGAACAGGGGGGAGCAATCAGCCCCAGCATTTT
TRBV7-2	TRBJ2-2	.	TRBD2	CASSGTMTSGSPGELFF	TGTGCCAGCAGCGGCACGATGACTAGCGGGAGCCCCGGGGAGCTGTTTTTT
TRBV20-1	TRBJ2-1	few	.	CSASQTGRIDEQFF	TGCAGTGCTTCCCAGACAGGGAGGATCGATGAGCAGTTCTTC
TRBV4-2	TRBJ2-5	.	.	CASSQEGEKETQYF	TGTGCCAGCAGCCAGGAGGGGGAGAAAGAGACCCAGTACTTC